This entry lists 10 T cell receptor beta chains sequenced from one sample in a study of blood T cells in healthy people across ages (dated by TCRdb to the mid-2010s). The method behind the library was 5' RACE. The sequencer was an Illumina HiSeq 2500. A second PCR of roughly 7 to 12 cycles was run with a J-beta primer mix and a sample-barcoded 5' primer. The public reads were reprocessed in TCRdb via fastp at Q25 and MiXCR, keeping in-frame beta chains. Merged by CDR3 protein, the rows form single entries marked with the most common genes and DNA. The sample table holds hundreds of thousands of distinct CDR3 sequences, of which under 30% were seen once. Together, the top ten hold around 3% of the sample. These sequences were also reported in another study, on T cells of mothers and their children.

Sequencing was carried out using blood. The receptors were gathered from a boy between 5 and 17 years old in good health.

Only a few counts were recorded for this clonotype. This chain connects TRBV29-1 to TRBJ2-4; D is perhaps TRBD1 (6 bases). The germline V gene encodes CDR1 SQVTM and CDR2 ANQGSEA. Trimming removed 2 bases from V and 3 bases from J, with 14 bases in between. This CDR3 contains 15 residues. The chain's CDR3 is CSVETGRRGKNIQYF. The CDR3 DNA is TGCAGCGTTGAAACAGGGAGAAGAGGCAAAAACATTCAGTACTTC.

This clonotype was seen only a few times. The CDR3 nucleotides are TGTGCCATCAGTGAAGGACTAGCGGGGAAAACTAGCACAGATACGCAGTATTTT. Its translation: CAISEGLAGKTSTDTQYF. The gene calls are TRBV10-3 and TRBJ2-3; 12 bases match TRBD2. Trimming took 3 bases from V and 0 from J; bases not matched to a gene: 7. The germline V gene has CDR1 ENHRY and CDR2 SYGVKD. The CDR3 totals 18 residues.

V gene TRBV3-1 combines with J gene TRBJ1-3, with TRBD1 matching over 9 bases. Trimming at V came to 4 bases and at J to 0 bases, leaving 4 bases not matched to a gene. The V gene's germline CDR1 is LGHDT and CDR2 YNNKEL (reference sequence). CDR3 length: 16 amino acids. The CDR3, as DNA: TGTGCCAGCAGCCTGACAGGGGGTAGCTCTGGAAACACCATATATTTT. This gives the protein CASSLTGGSSGNTIYF.

The V call is TRBV2, the J call TRBJ2-3, with D tentatively TRBD2 (5 bases). CDR1 is SNHLY, CDR2 FYNNEI, per germline. This CDR3 spans 13 amino acids. The V end lost 8 bases, the J end lost 6 bases, and 15 bases lay between the germline ends. The CDR3 reads CASSGNPRDTQYF. In nucleotides, the CDR3 is TGTGCCAGCTCCGGGAACCCAAGGGATACGCAGTATTTT. The full variable domain, completed using reference TRBV2 and TRBJ2-3, is EPEVTQTPSHQVTQMGQEVILRCVPISNHLYFYWYRQILGQKVEFLVSFYNNEISEKSEIFDDQFSVERPDGSNFTLKIRSTKLEDSAMYFCASSGNPRDTQYFGPGTRLTVL.

The chain recombines TRBV9 with TRBJ2-1, with D unresolved. The CDR3 is made up of 13 amino acids. Trimming took 0 bases from V and 7 from J, leaving 8 bases between them. Germline V gene data show CDR1 as SGDLS and CDR2 as YYNGEE. The CDR3 DNA reads TGTGCCAGCAGCGTAGGGCTCCATAATGAGCAGTTCTTC. Its protein product is CASSVGLHNEQFF.

V usage is TRBV5-6 and J usage is TRBJ2-1; no clear D gene. V dropped 4 bases and J dropped 8 bases, with 10 bases sitting between them. The CDR3 totals 12 residues. Germline V CDR1 and CDR2: SGHDT, YYEEEE. CDR3 nucleotides: TGTGCCAGCAGCCGAGCCGACTATGAGCAGTTCTTC. Translated, it gives CASSRADYEQFF.

The chain has TRBV7-2 and TRBJ2-1, with 9 nucleotides matching TRBD1. The length of the CDR3 is 16 residues. Germline CDR1 is SGHTA and CDR2 is FQGNSA. Unmatched junction bases numbered 9, after V lost 5 bases and J lost 4 bases. The CDR3: CASSPTRDRVYNEQFF. The CDR3, as DNA: TGTGCCAGCAGCCCAACTCGGGACAGGGTATACAATGAGCAGTTCTTC.

The rearrangement uses TRBV28 and TRBJ2-4, with 8 bases identical to TRBD2. V gave up 5 bases and J gave up 0 bases; unmatched junction bases: 9. The germline gives CDR1 MDHEN, CDR2 SYDVKM. This CDR3 spans 17 amino acids. Here the CDR3 reads CASSQRAGALAKNIQYF. In nucleotides, the CDR3 is TGTGCCAGCAGTCAAAGAGCGGGAGCCCTAGCCAAAAACATTCAGTACTTC.

The chain links TRBV5-4 to TRBJ2-5; D is unresolved. V was cut by 4 bases and J by 7 bases, with 14 bases left in between. Germline V gives CDR1 SGHNT, CDR2 YYREEE (reference sequence). This CDR3 region has 13 residues. This chain's CDR3 is CASSLGPLGTQYF. The CDR3 region has the DNA TGTGCCAGCAGCCTCGGACCTCTCGGGACCCAGTACTTC.

This rearrangement joins TRBV10-3 to TRBJ1-6; tentative D call: TRBD1 (6 bases). Germline CDR1 is ENHRY and CDR2 is SYGVKD. This CDR3 is 16 amino acids long. Trimming stripped 2 bases from V and 7 bases from J, with 15 bases between. In DNA, the CDR3 is TGTGCCATCAGTGAGCCCGGACAGCGAATGAATTCACCCCTCCACTTT. Its protein product is CAISEPGQRMNSPLHF.